This T cell receptor beta chain was documented in a study of cytomegalovirus exposure and HLA in healthy donors. Turning to the study itself: The Caucasian-associated ancestry cluster held around 81% of some 420 genotyped donors. Study conclusions and caveats: While the bulk of TCR sequences proved rare, some public TCRs turned up in many donors. Later, an analysis showed that TCR beta chains associated with HLA were more clonally expanded than others that were equally common. A later examination showed that TCR association rates differed by HLA locus, with DRB1 most and HLA-C fewest.

This CDR3 has 14 amino acids. Trimming at V came to 1 base and at J to 5 bases, leaving 5 bases not matched to a gene. Germline lookup yields CDR1 SGHRS and CDR2 YFSETQ. Primers for the PCR totalled 60 Vbeta and 13 Jbeta. Profiling relied on immunoSEQ multiplex PCR, and the TCRdb table lists in-frame clones only, not all of them. Seen here are about 160,000 clones, around four fifths observed once, and the top ten hold about 2%. In the case of this clone: Its antigen remains unknown.

The clonotype was recovered from a female donor in good health and CMV-seronegative. The chain carries TRBV5-1 and TRBJ1-1; 7 bases agree with TRBD1. The sample comprised PBMCs. The CDR3 DNA follows: TGCGCCAGCAGCTTGTTCCCAGGGGGAACTGAAGCTTTCTTT. Its translation is CASSLFPGGTEAFF.